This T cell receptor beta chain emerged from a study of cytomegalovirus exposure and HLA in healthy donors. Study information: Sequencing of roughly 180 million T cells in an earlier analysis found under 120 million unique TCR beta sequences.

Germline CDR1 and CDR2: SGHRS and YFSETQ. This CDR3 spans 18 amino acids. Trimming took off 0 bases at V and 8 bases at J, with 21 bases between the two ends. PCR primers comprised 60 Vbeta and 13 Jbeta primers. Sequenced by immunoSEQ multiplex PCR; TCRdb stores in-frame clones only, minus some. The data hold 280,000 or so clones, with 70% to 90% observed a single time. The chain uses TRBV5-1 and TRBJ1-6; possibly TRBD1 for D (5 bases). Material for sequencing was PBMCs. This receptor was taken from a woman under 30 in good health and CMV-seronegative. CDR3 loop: CASSLEPLAGRGDSPLHF. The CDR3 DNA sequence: TGCGCCAGCAGCTTGGAACCGTTGGCAGGACGGGGGGATTCACCCCTCCACTTT. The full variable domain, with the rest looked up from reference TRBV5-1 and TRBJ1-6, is KAGVTQTPRYLIKTRGQQVTLSCSPISGHRSVSWYQQTPGQGLQFLFEYFSETQRNKGNFPGRFSGRQFSNSRSEMNVSTLELGDSALYLCASSLEPLAGRGDSPLHFGNGTRLTVT.